The 8 T cell receptor beta chains listed next were all sequenced from one sample in a study of blood T cells in healthy people across ages. A second PCR, run for about 7 to 12 cycles, used a sample-barcoded 5' primer plus a J-beta primer mix. MiXCR was run by TCRdb on the 5' RACE reads, yielding one entry per CDR3 protein. Among under 800,000 distinct CDR3 sequences listed, around 20% were seen once. Sequencing input: blood. The receptors originated from a man aged 70 or older in good health.

A few counts support this clonotype. V gene TRBV24-1 combines with J gene TRBJ2-1; TRBD1 agrees at 11 bases. Losses at the gene ends were 3 bases for V and 7 bases for J; bases not matched to a gene: 4. The V gene's germline CDR1 is KGHDR and CDR2 SFDVKD. The CDR3 contains 15 residues. CDR3 sequence reads: CATSDSGQGANEQFF. The CDR3 nucleotides read TGTGCCACCAGTGATAGTGGACAGGGGGCGAATGAGCAGTTCTTC.

In its sample, this clonotype was seen a few times. The chain links TRBV10-2 to TRBJ1-5; TRBD1 matches 11 bases. The CDR3 covers 15 residues. Germline values: CDR1 WSHSY, CDR2 SAAADI. Trimming at V came to 2 bases and at J to 5 bases, leaving 2 bases not matched to a gene. CDR3 residues: CASSEPDRGHQPQHF. As DNA, the CDR3 is TGCGCCAGCAGTGAGCCGGACAGGGGGCATCAGCCCCAGCATTTT.

The rearrangement uses TRBV5-1 and TRBJ1-1; 7 nucleotides match TRBD1. The CDR3 runs 14 residues. The germline V gene encodes CDR1 SGHRS and CDR2 YFSETQ. Trimming at V came to 5 bases and at J to 1 base, leaving 5 bases not matched to a gene. The CDR3 here is CASRPGQRNTEAFF. CDR3 bases: TGCGCCAGCAGACCGGGACAGAGGAACACTGAAGCTTTCTTT.

The chain has TRBV29-1 and TRBJ2-1, with 7 bases fitting TRBD2. TRBJ2-5 explains the end of the DNA better; the J call may be wrong. CDR1 and CDR2 from the germline V gene are SQVTM and ANQGSEA. The CDR3 spans 13 residues. CDR3 in DNA: TGCAGCGTTGAGGCTAGCGGAAAAGAGACCCAGTACTTC. Residues: CSVEASGKETQYF.

The rearrangement uses TRBV28 and TRBJ2-5; D uncertain. Matching the DNA end better, TRBJ2-7 makes the J call doubtful. CDR3 length equals 12 residues. Germline CDR1 reads MDHEN; CDR2 reads SYDVKM. The CDR3: CASSSRMYEQYF. CDR3 in DNA: TGTGCCAGCAGTTCCAGGATGTACGAGCAGTACTTC.

At least ten counts were recorded for this clonotype. The chain links TRBV7-9 to TRBJ1-1, with 7 bases matching TRBD1. This CDR3 region has 14 residues. J gave up 0 bases and V 5 bases, and 3 bases lay outside the gene matches. Germline assignment: CDR1 SEHNR and CDR2 FQNEAQ (reference sequence). Written as DNA, the CDR3 is TGTGCCAGCAGCCAGGGACAGTTGAACACTGAAGCTTTCTTT. Protein product: CASSQGQLNTEAFF. The full variable domain, rest sourced from reference TRBV7-9 and TRBJ1-1, is DTGVSQNPRHKITKRGQNVTFRCDPISEHNRLYWYRQTLGQGPEFLTYFQNEAQLEKSRLLSDRFSAERPKGSFSTLEIQRTEQGDSAMYLCASSQGQLNTEAFFGQGTRLTVV.

This clonotype was picked up a small number of times. The J gene is TRBJ2-1, the V gene TRBV11-1; TRBD2 matches at 8 bases. Looked up from germline, CDR1 is SGHAT and CDR2 is FQDESV (reference sequence). Germline trimming cut 3 bases from V and 4 bases from J; bases unmatched to any gene: 8. The CDR3 is 16 residues long. CDR3 sequence: CASSFAGTRAYNEQFF. The CDR3 DNA sequence: TGTGCCAGCAGCTTTGCCGGGACTAGGGCGTACAATGAGCAGTTCTTC.

The gene calls are TRBV7-9 and TRBJ1-2; D perhaps matches TRBD1 (5 bases). Germline V lookup: CDR1 SEHNR, CDR2 FQNEAQ (reference sequence). The CDR3 has 18 residues. V shed 3 bases and J shed 4 bases, with 24 bases lying between them. CDR3 region: CASSLEKLPGPRPYGYTF. DNA of the CDR3: TGTGCCAGCAGCTTGGAAAAACTACCGGGACCGCGGCCCTATGGCTACACCTTC.